This TCR beta chain was retrieved from a study of blood T cell repertoires in COVID-19. Study information: From the United States, Italy and Spain came samples of acute and convalescent COVID-19.

Per the original data handling: For nucleated cells, counts were estimated from reference gene primer amplification. Libraries were prepared by immunoSEQ multiplex PCR; TCRdb keeps only in-frame clonotypes and omits some of them. The V and J calls and the clone size are those of that table, but D and trimming were determined from the DNA. The sample carries a few hundred thousand clones, 80% to 90% recorded once. Across about two dozen US areas, participants ranged in age from about 18 to 100 years. Per germline, CDR1 MGHRA and CDR2 YSYEKL. The J segment lost 8 bases and the V segment lost 6 bases, leaving 5 bases of the junction unmatched. The CDR3 is 12 residues long.

The chain couples TRBV4-1 to TRBJ1-2, with 8 bases that match TRBD1. Sequenced input: PBMCs or T cells enriched from blood (not recorded which). The sequence was collected from a man aged 18 to 29 with acute COVID-19. The CDR3, as DNA: TGCGCCAGCAGACAGGGGGAGTGGGGCTACACCTTC. Translated: CASRQGEWGYTF.